These 8 T cell receptor beta chains share one sample of origin, sequenced in a study of T-cell reconstitution after alpha-beta-depleted transplantation in children. A library of TCRbeta sequences, prepared with unique molecular identifiers, was generated. A single record per CDR3 protein comes from TCRdb applying MiXCR to the PCR reads. The sample has 600,000 to 800,000 distinct CDR3 sequences, around 14% seen once. Sequenced here: PBMCs, sampled before TCRalphabeta/CD19-depleted stem cell transplant. The receptors come from a girl aged 2-10 years with congenital amegakaryocytic thrombocytopenia, due to receive a stem cell transplant.

This clonotype was recorded a few times. The V call is TRBV27, the J call TRBJ2-5; D gene uncertain. Trimming stripped 0 bases from V and 5 bases from J, with 16 bases between. This CDR3 has 16 residues. Looked up from germline, CDR1 is MNHEY and CDR2 is SMNVEV (reference sequence). The CDR3 loop is CASSLSGTPPWETQYF. The CDR3 region has the DNA TGTGCCAGCAGTTTATCGGGCACTCCTCCCTGGGAGACCCAGTACTTC.

V is TRBV6-1 and J is TRBJ2-1; TRBD2 agrees at 13 bases. This CDR3 is built from 16 residues. Germline loops: CDR1 MNHNS, CDR2 SASEGT. J gave up 4 bases and V 3 bases, and 3 bases lay outside the gene matches. The CDR3 DNA sequence: TGTGCCAGCAGTGAGGGGACTAGCGGGATTTACAATGAGCAGTTCTTC. Translation gives CASSEGTSGIYNEQFF.

The chain combines TRBV6-1 with TRBJ2-1, with 7 bases fitting TRBD2. Germline loops: CDR1 MNHNS, CDR2 SASEGT. This CDR3 has 15 amino acids. Unmatched junction bases numbered 9, after V lost 5 bases and J lost 5 bases. CDR3 coding DNA: TGTGCCAGCAGTCGGGGACTAACAAAGAACAATGAGCAGTTCTTC. This codes for CASSRGLTKNNEQFF.

This chain links TRBV20-1 with TRBJ1-4; 9 positions match TRBD1. The CDR3 covers 16 residues. The germline CDR1 and CDR2 sequences are DFQATT and SNEGSKA (reference sequence). The V gene end was trimmed by 2 bases and the J gene end by 6 bases; junction bases not matched to a gene: 10. The CDR3 DNA sequence: TGCAGTGCTAGACTGACAGGGGGGAGTTGGGATGAAAAACTGTTTTTT. Encoded protein: CSARLTGGSWDEKLFF.

This clonotype turned up a few times. A junction boundary mismatches the germline segment, possibly from a read error. The chain links TRBV6-1 to TRBJ2-7; D is perhaps TRBD2 (6 bases). The CDR3 consists of 14 residues. Germline V gene data show CDR1 as MNHNS and CDR2 as SASEGT. CDR3 sequence: CASTNPGLRDEQYF. DNA of the CDR3: TGCGCCAGCACCAACCCGGGACTGAGGGACGAGCAGTACTTC.

This clonotype has only a few counts. The chain is built from TRBV11-2 and TRBJ1-4; TRBD1 matches at 8 bases. The CDR3 runs to 16 residues. The V gene's germline CDR1 is SGHAT and CDR2 FQNNGV. J was trimmed by 11 bases and V by 5 bases; bases with no gene match: 16. This CDR3 is CASSPPSTDRAGKLFF. CDR3 DNA: TGTGCCAGCAGCCCCCCTTCTACGGACAGGGCAGGGAAACTGTTTTTT.

This clonotype was counted a few times. The gene calls are TRBV20-1 and TRBJ2-5, with no clear D. The germline V gene has CDR1 DFQATT and CDR2 SNEGSKA (reference sequence). The germline V and J ends were trimmed by 3 bases and 0 bases, with 14 bases remaining between them. The CDR3 is 15 residues long. CDR3 amino acids: CSARSRRAYQETQYF. The DNA of the CDR3 is TGCAGTGCTAGGTCACGGCGAGCCTACCAAGAGACCCAGTACTTC.

The V gene is TRBV29-1, the J gene TRBJ2-3, with D possibly being TRBD2 (7 bases). The ends were cut back, 4 bases at V and 2 bases at J, with 16 bases in the middle. The CDR3 sequence is 15 residues long. CDR1 is SQVTM and CDR2 is ANQGSEA in the germline V gene. CDR3 residues: CSVGGGGGTTDTQYF. CDR3 DNA sequence: TGCAGCGTTGGGGGGGGCGGAGGAACCACAGATACGCAGTATTTT.